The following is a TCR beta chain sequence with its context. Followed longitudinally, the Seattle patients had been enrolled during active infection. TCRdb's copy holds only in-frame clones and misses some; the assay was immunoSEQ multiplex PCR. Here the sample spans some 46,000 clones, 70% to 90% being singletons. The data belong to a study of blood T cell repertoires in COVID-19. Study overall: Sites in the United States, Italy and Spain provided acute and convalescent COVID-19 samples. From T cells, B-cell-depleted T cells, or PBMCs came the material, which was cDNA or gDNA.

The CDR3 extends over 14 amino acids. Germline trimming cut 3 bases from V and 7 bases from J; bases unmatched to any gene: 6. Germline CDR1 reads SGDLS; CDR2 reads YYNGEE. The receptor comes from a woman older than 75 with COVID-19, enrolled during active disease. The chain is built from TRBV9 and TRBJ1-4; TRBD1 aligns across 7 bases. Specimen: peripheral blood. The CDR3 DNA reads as TGTGCCAGCAGCGCCAGGGGGACAGTTGAAAAACTGTTTTTT. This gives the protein CASSARGTVEKLFF.